These 22 T cell receptor beta chains were sequenced from one sample in a study of Graves' ophthalmopathy and Graves' hyperthyroidism. For repertoire sequencing, the TCR beta CDR3 regions were amplified from RNA transcripts. After a first-round RT-PCR with HTBI primers, a second-round multiplex PCR was run. TCRdb recomputed calls from the multiplex PCR reads with MiXCR, one row per CDR3 protein. The sample lists about 500,000 distinct CDR3 sequences, approximately 15% occurring once. Input material: blood. These receptors originate from a woman between 25 and 40 years old with Graves' ophthalmopathy.

In this sample, this clonotype turned up many times. The chain's CDR3 is CASRKTGRYEQYF. CDR3 DNA sequence: TGTGCCAGCAGGAAGACAGGCCGCTACGAGCAGTACTTC. The chain is built from TRBV6-1 and TRBJ2-7, with D possibly TRBD1 on 6 matching bases. Trimming removed 6 bases from V and 3 bases from J, with 12 bases in between. The CDR3 has 13 amino acids. Per germline, CDR1 MNHNS and CDR2 SASEGT.

This clonotype has at least ten counts. The J gene is TRBJ2-7, the V gene TRBV6-2 or TRBV6-3; 7 bases map to TRBD2. The V and J ends lost 2 bases and 2 bases, in that order; junction bases with no gene match: 9. The CDR3 contains 16 residues. Germline assignment: CDR1 MNHEY and CDR2 SVGEGT. The CDR3 loop reads CASSYPPRGRAYEQYF. The CDR3 DNA follows: TGTGCCAGCAGTTACCCCCCCCGCGGGAGAGCCTACGAGCAGTACTTC.

In regard to this clonotype: A much larger clone is a single base away; this may be a read error. DNA for the CDR3: TGTGCCAACAGTTTAAGTCAGTACTCCTACGAGCAGTACTTC. It is translated as CANSLSQYSYEQYF. The rearrangement links TRBV12-3 or TRBV12-4 to TRBJ2-7, with unresolved D. The CDR3 covers 14 residues.

This clonotype was recorded a few times. At one end, the junction sequence differs from germline, possibly due to a read error. The chain uses TRBV10-2 and TRBJ2-5, with D possibly TRBD2 on 6 matching bases. The germline CDR1 and CDR2 sequences are WSHSY and SAAADI. The CDR3 sequence is 15 residues long. The CDR3 DNA reads as TGCGCCAGCAGTGGAGGAGGGTCGGCGCAAGAGTCCCAGTACTTC. Translation gives CASSGGGSAQESQYF.

This clonotype appeared a few times. The gene calls are TRBV5-1 and TRBJ2-2, with D possibly being TRBD2 (5 bases). Trimming removed 7 bases from V and 5 bases from J, with 18 bases in between. This CDR3 comprises 15 residues. Germline V gives CDR1 SGHRS, CDR2 YFSETQ. The CDR3, as DNA: TGCGCCAGCTTGTCTGGACTCTCCCGGACCGGGGAGCTGTTTTTT. This gives the protein CASLSGLSRTGELFF.

The chain combines TRBV29-1 with TRBJ2-6; no clear D gene. The length of the CDR3 is 13 residues. V lost 6 bases, J lost 4 bases, and 10 bases lay in between. The V gene's germline CDR1 is SQVTM and CDR2 ANQGSEA. DNA for the CDR3: TGCAGCGTCCGACTGTCGGGGGCCAACGTCCTGACTTTC. Its protein is CSVRLSGANVLTF. The entire variable domain, with the rest obtained from reference TRBV29-1 and TRBJ2-6, is as follows: SAVISQKPSRDICQRGTSLTIQCQVDSQVTMMFWYRQQPGQSLTLIATANQGSEATYESGFVIDKFPISRPNLTFSTLTVSNMSPEDSSIYLCSVRLSGANVLTFGAGSRLTVL.

This clonotype was seen repeatedly, ten times or more. The V and J genes are TRBV12-3 or TRBV12-4 and TRBJ2-7; 8 positions match TRBD2. J was trimmed by 6 bases and V by 4 bases; bases with no gene match: 2. The CDR3 spans 12 residues. The CDR3 DNA is TGTGCCAGCAGTTCACTAGCGGTCGAGCAGTACTTC. As protein: CASSSLAVEQYF.

This clonotype has a count of ten or more. The V and J genes are TRBV6-5 and TRBJ2-2; D is perhaps TRBD1 or TRBD2 (6 bases each). CDR3 size: 13 residues. CDR1 and CDR2 from the germline V gene are MNHEY and SVGAGI. Trimming cost V 6 bases and J 9 bases, with 14 bases left between them. CDR3 region: CASSRRGDRELFF. The CDR3, as DNA: TGTGCCAGCAGCCGAAGGGGGGACCGGGAGCTGTTTTTT.

This clonotype was seen ten or more times. The chain carries TRBV10-3 and TRBJ2-5; 7 bases align to TRBD2. V lost 6 bases to trimming and J lost 2 bases; unmatched junction nucleotides: 9. The CDR3 is made up of 15 amino acids. Per germline, CDR1 ENHRY and CDR2 SYGVKD. CDR3 region: CAIRGGPSGQETQYF. CDR3 nucleotide sequence: TGTGCCATCAGGGGGGGACCTAGCGGACAAGAGACCCAGTACTTC.

At least ten counts were recorded for this clonotype. V and J are TRBV29-1 and TRBJ1-2; D is possibly TRBD1 (6 bases). The length of the CDR3 is 11 residues. The V end was cut by 5 bases, the J end by 8 bases, with 12 bases between. Germline values: CDR1 SQVTM, CDR2 ANQGSEA. The CDR3 region has the DNA TGCAGCGTTTACAGGGATAGGGGCTACACCTTC. As protein: CSVYRDRGYTF.

This clonotype was observed a few times. The chain couples TRBV6-5 to TRBJ2-2; D is perhaps TRBD1 or TRBD2 (5 bases each). V lost 3 bases to trimming and J lost 7 bases, with 12 bases between them. Germline CDR1 MNHEY, CDR2 SVGAGI. The CDR3 runs 14 residues. The CDR3 spells CASSYRDGVGELFF. DNA of the CDR3: TGTGCCAGCAGTTATCGGGACGGGGTCGGGGAGCTGTTTTTT.

This clonotype was observed many times. The chain employs TRBV12-3 or TRBV12-4 and TRBJ1-2; perhaps TRBD1 as D (6 bases). V gave up 3 bases and J gave up 4 bases, with 15 bases separating them. This CDR3 comprises 15 residues. For the CDR3, the DNA is TGTGCCAGCAGTTTCCCCGGGGGCAGGGGCTATGGCTACACCTTC. Translation: CASSFPGGRGYGYTF.

This clonotype showed up many times. The chain joins TRBV6-1 to TRBJ2-7, with 7 bases fitting TRBD1. Per the germline V gene, CDR1 is MNHNS and CDR2 is SASEGT. V gave up 4 bases and J gave up 4 bases; unmatched junction bases: 4. This CDR3 has 13 amino acids. The CDR3 reads CASSVTTGYEQYF. In DNA form, the CDR3 reads TGTGCCAGCAGTGTAACGACAGGGTACGAGCAGTACTTC.

Concerning this clonotype itself: This may be a read error: a much more frequent sequence differs by one nucleotide. This sequence joins TRBV5-1 and TRBJ1-6; a weak D match, TRBD1 (6 bases). V lost 2 bases and J 9 bases, leaving 15 bases between the germline ends. The CDR3 totals 15 residues. The germline CDR1 and CDR2 sequences are SGHRS and YFSETQ. CDR3 residues: CASSFSVRGGSPLHF. DNA for the CDR3: TGCGCCAGCAGCTTCTCCGTCAGGGGAGGTTCACCCCTCCACTTT.

This clonotype was detected many times. The rearrangement joins TRBV6-1 to TRBJ1-6, with unresolved D. There are 13 residues in the CDR3. Trimming took off 6 bases at V and 6 bases at J, with 9 bases between the two ends. CDR1 is MNHNS, CDR2 SASEGT, per germline. This chain's CDR3 is CASRMDLNSPLHF. The CDR3 DNA is TGTGCCAGCAGAATGGACCTTAATTCACCCCTCCACTTT.

The table lists this clonotype with a few counts. The junction differs from germline at one of its ends, possibly a read error. The chain uses TRBV19 and TRBJ1-5; perhaps TRBD1 as D (6 bases). The CDR3 loop spans 16 amino acids. Germline values: CDR1 LNHDA, CDR2 SQIVND (reference sequence). The CDR3 coding sequence is TGTGCCAGTAGTATTAAACGACAGGATAGCGATCAGCCCCAGCATTTT. This encodes CASSIKRQDSDQPQHF.

This clonotype was counted at least ten times. The chain joins TRBV12-3 or TRBV12-4 to TRBJ1-2, with TRBD1 matching over 8 bases. CDR3 length: 14 residues. V lost 5 bases, J lost 3 bases, and 5 bases stayed unmatched. The CDR3 region is CASSPTGEDYGYTF. In nucleotides, the CDR3 is TGTGCCAGCAGTCCGACAGGGGAGGACTATGGCTACACCTTC.

This clonotype appeared a few times. The gene calls are TRBV6-1 and TRBJ2-7, with TRBD1 matching 7 bases. The CDR3 extends over 15 amino acids. Germline assignment: CDR1 MNHNS and CDR2 SASEGT. V shed 6 bases and J 11 bases; nucleotides not matched to a gene: 19. CDR3: CASSPDLGQFLLEYF. The CDR3 nucleotides are TGTGCCAGCAGCCCCGATTTGGGACAGTTCCTTCTGGAGTACTTC.

Many counts were recorded for this clonotype. The chain carries TRBV6-1 and TRBJ2-7; 7 bases agree with TRBD1. V was pared by 6 bases and J by 1 base, with 6 bases of the junction left unmatched. CDR1 and CDR2 from the germline V gene are MNHNS and SASEGT. CDR3 size: 14 residues. The CDR3 DNA is TGTGCCAGCAGGTCGGGACAGCTTTCCTACGAGCAGTACTTC. This translates into CASRSGQLSYEQYF.

This clonotype was counted only a few times. The chain links TRBV10-3 to TRBJ2-7; 10 nucleotides line up with TRBD1. CDR1 and CDR2 from the germline V gene are ENHRY and SYGVKD. The CDR3 consists of 16 residues. V dropped 3 bases and J dropped 4; count of bases not matched to a gene: 9. The CDR3 protein is CAISEGTGAQGYEQYF. DNA of the CDR3: TGTGCCATCAGTGAAGGGACAGGGGCACAGGGGTACGAGCAGTACTTC.

This clonotype was detected only a few times. The V and J genes are TRBV30 and TRBJ2-3; D remains ambiguous. The V end was cut by 2 bases, the J end by 4 bases, with 7 bases between. Germline V lookup: CDR1 GTSNPN, CDR2 SVGIG (reference sequence). This CDR3 region has 12 residues. The CDR3 spells CAWSFAADTQYF. CDR3 bases: TGTGCCTGGAGTTTCGCCGCAGATACGCAGTATTTT.

The rearrangement uses TRBV7-8 and TRBJ1-2; maybe TRBD1 (6 bases). The length of the CDR3 is 13 residues. Per germline, CDR1 SGHVS and CDR2 FQNEAQ. Trimming removed 4 bases at V and 3 bases at J, with 9 bases between. Written as DNA, the CDR3 is TGTGCCAGCAGCTGGACAGAAGACTATGGCTACACCTTC. This sequence encodes CASSWTEDYGYTF.